Below are 19 T cell receptor beta chains sequenced from a single sample in a study of T-cell reconstitution after alpha-beta-depleted transplantation in children. Unique molecular identifiers featured in how the TCRbeta library was prepared. MiXCR was run by TCRdb on the PCR reads, yielding one entry per CDR3 protein. Here the sample spans roughly 300,000 distinct CDR3 sequences, 9.9% being singletons. The sequences come from PBMCs from the stem cell graft donor, collected from the stem cell graft. These receptors were collected from a human donor who donated a stem cell graft to a child with SCID.

This clonotype came up a few times. V gene TRBV4-2 combines with J gene TRBJ1-4; 10 bases match TRBD1. V trimming: 0 bases; J trimming: 8 bases; junction bases outside the gene matches: 9. Germline assignment: CDR1 LGHNA and CDR2 YNFKEQ. CDR3 length: 17 residues. CDR3 amino acids: CASSQEGGGTGDEKLFF. Here the CDR3 DNA reads TGTGCCAGCAGCCAAGAAGGTGGCGGGACAGGGGACGAAAAACTGTTTTTT.

At least ten counts were recorded for this clonotype. The chain combines TRBV5-5 with TRBJ1-2, with a tentative D call TRBD1 (6 bases). Looked up from germline, CDR1 is SGHKS and CDR2 is YYEKEE (reference sequence). Trimming stripped 0 bases from V and 4 bases from J, with 10 bases between. This CDR3 comprises 14 residues. CDR3 in amino acids: CASSLEDRPYGYTF. The CDR3 DNA is TGTGCCAGCAGCTTGGAGGACAGACCCTATGGCTACACCTTC.

This clonotype was detected only a few times. The rearrangement links TRBV5-1 to TRBJ2-7, with D possibly matching TRBD2 (6 bases). This CDR3 comprises 12 residues. Germline V CDR1 and CDR2: SGHRS, YFSETQ. Trimming took off 4 bases at V and 6 bases at J, with 11 bases between the two ends. The CDR3 loop reads CASSPRESEQYF. The CDR3 region has the DNA TGCGCCAGCAGCCCTCGGGAGAGCGAGCAGTACTTC.

This clonotype was seen more than once but under ten times. The gene calls are TRBV7-2 and TRBJ1-2, with TRBD1 identical over 9 bases. The CDR3 sequence is 15 residues long. CDR1 is SGHTA and CDR2 is FQGNSA in the germline V gene. V gave up 6 bases and J gave up 2 bases; unmatched junction bases: 7. CDR3 in DNA: TGTGCCAGCAGTTCTCCGGGACAGGGAAACTATGGCTACACCTTC. This sequence encodes CASSSPGQGNYGYTF.

This clonotype was recorded a few times. The rearrangement uses TRBV9 and TRBJ2-5, with 7 bases aligning to TRBD1. The CDR3 is 14 residues long. The trim removed 3 bases at V and 2 bases at J, leaving 4 bases unmatched. From germline, CDR1 is SGDLS and CDR2 YYNGEE. The CDR3 DNA is TGTGCCAGCAGCGATGGGGGACAGCAAGAGACCCAGTACTTC. It encodes CASSDGGQQETQYF.

This clonotype appeared many times. This chain uses TRBV20-1 with TRBJ2-3; 7 bases line up with TRBD2. Trimming cost V 4 bases and J 1 base; bases outside gene matches: 2. Per germline, CDR1 DFQATT and CDR2 SNEGSKA (reference sequence). The CDR3 sequence is 13 residues long. CDR3 amino acids: CSAKRGGTDTQYF. The CDR3 nucleotides read TGCAGTGCTAAGCGGGGAGGCACAGATACGCAGTATTTT.

To note about this clonotype: A much bigger clone sits one base away, suggesting this may be a read error. The rearrangement joins TRBV5-1 to TRBJ2-1; D gene uncertain. There are 14 residues in the CDR3. V was shortened by 4 bases and J by 6 bases, with 14 bases between the two germline ends. Germline loops: CDR1 SGHRS, CDR2 YFSETQ. The CDR3 DNA reads TGCGCCAGCAGCCCCGACTGGGTAAGCAATGAGCAGTTCTTC. Its protein product is CASSPDWVSNEQFF.

There are a few counts of this clonotype. The chain employs TRBV20-1 and TRBJ2-5, with a possible D match to TRBD1 (6 bases). The CDR3 sequence is 16 residues long. The germline V gene has CDR1 DFQATT and CDR2 SNEGSKA (reference sequence). V was shortened by 6 bases and J by 2 bases, with 22 bases between the two germline ends. DNA for the CDR3: TGCAGTGCCAGTCCCCCTGGGATTCAGGGGCAAGAGACCCAGTACTTC. Its translation: CSASPPGIQGQETQYF.

This clonotype was picked up many times. The chain has TRBV11-1 and TRBJ2-1, with 7 nucleotides matching TRBD1. After removal of 4 bases from V and 6 bases from J, the junction contained 0 bases not matched to a gene. The CDR3 is made up of 12 amino acids. Looked up from germline, CDR1 is SGHAT and CDR2 is FQDESV (reference sequence). CDR3 DNA: TGTGCCAGCAGCTCAGGGGGCAATGAGCAGTTCTTC. It yields the protein CASSSGGNEQFF.

This clonotype has a handful of counts. The chain has TRBV19 and TRBJ2-3; D possibly corresponds to TRBD1 (7 bases). V lost 2 bases, J lost 4 bases, and 10 bases lay in between. The length of the CDR3 is 14 residues. Looked up from germline, CDR1 is LNHDA and CDR2 is SQIVND (reference sequence). CDR3 residues: CASSIRRGADTQYF. The CDR3 coding sequence is TGTGCCAGTAGTATACGCAGGGGGGCAGATACGCAGTATTTT.

The chain uses TRBV12-3 or TRBV12-4 and TRBJ1-2; tentatively, D is TRBD1 (6 bases). This CDR3 contains 14 residues. The V end lost 3 bases, the J end lost 8 bases, and 16 bases lay between the germline ends. The CDR3 DNA sequence: TGTGCCAGCAGTTTCGGGGTCAGGGGTAGGGGCTACACCTTC. Its protein is CASSFGVRGRGYTF.

This clonotype was observed a few times. Here the CDR3 DNA reads TGCAGCGTTCTTAGCTACAATGAGCAGTTCTTC. Residues: CSVLSYNEQFF. V gene TRBV29-1 combines with J gene TRBJ2-1, with D uncertain. Germline loops: CDR1 SQVTM, CDR2 ANQGSEA. The V end lost 5 bases, the J end lost 3 bases, and 5 bases lay between the germline ends. The CDR3 is made up of 11 amino acids.

Only a few counts were recorded for this clonotype. The chain couples TRBV12-3 or TRBV12-4 to TRBJ2-7; D is perhaps TRBD1 (6 bases). The CDR3 consists of 14 residues. The ends were cut back, 5 bases at V and 1 base at J, with 12 bases in the middle. The CDR3 DNA is TGTGCCAGCAGTCACCGGGACACTTCCTACGAGCAGTACTTC. This codes for CASSHRDTSYEQYF.

The chain joins TRBV2 to TRBJ2-3, with D possibly matching TRBD1 (5 bases). V lost 10 bases and J lost 4, with 15 bases in between. This CDR3 is 13 amino acids long. CDR1 SNHLY and CDR2 FYNNEI come from the germline V gene. The CDR3 region is CATLRASPDTQYF. The CDR3 coding sequence is TGTGCCACCCTCAGGGCATCTCCAGATACGCAGTATTTT.

The rearrangement joins TRBV2 to TRBJ2-5; 14 positions agree with TRBD2. CDR1 is SNHLY, CDR2 FYNNEI, per germline. The CDR3 is 16 amino acids. After removal of 6 bases from V and 2 bases from J, the junction contained 5 bases not matched to a gene. This chain's CDR3 is CASSWTSGGLQETQYF. CDR3 bases: TGTGCCAGCAGCTGGACTAGCGGGGGGCTTCAAGAGACCCAGTACTTC.

This clonotype was counted between two and nine times. The chain combines TRBV12-3 or TRBV12-4 with TRBJ2-2; D ambiguous. V lost 6 bases to trimming and J lost 10 bases, with 6 bases between them. The length of the CDR3 is 10 residues. The CDR3: CASSSTELFF. CDR3 in DNA: TGTGCCAGCAGCTCGACGGAGCTGTTTTTT.

This clonotype was seen more than once but under ten times. This chain connects TRBV5-1 to TRBJ2-7; a possible D gene is TRBD1 (6 bases). CDR1 and CDR2 (germline): SGHRS, YFSETQ. V was trimmed by 0 bases and J by 6 bases, leaving 16 bases between them. This CDR3 comprises 15 residues. The CDR3 region is CASSLDQQGPREQYF. CDR3 coding DNA: TGCGCCAGCAGCTTGGACCAACAGGGTCCCCGCGAGCAGTACTTC.

This clonotype has a count of ten or more. This chain connects TRBV3-1 to TRBJ1-2; D perhaps matches TRBD1 (5 bases). With 4 bases removed from V and 4 bases from J, the gap between germline ends came to 10 bases. This CDR3 comprises 13 residues. Germline V gene sequence: CDR1 LGHDT, CDR2 YNNKEL (reference sequence). DNA of the CDR3: TGTGCCAGCAGCCCGACAGACTCCTATGGCTACACCTTC. Amino acids: CASSPTDSYGYTF.

This rearrangement joins TRBV7-2 to TRBJ2-7; TRBD1 or TRBD2 may be the D gene (6 bases each). CDR1 and CDR2 (germline): SGHTA, FQGNSA. V lost 6 bases and J lost 3, with 24 bases in between. This CDR3 is 17 amino acids long. The DNA for the CDR3 is TGTGCCAGCAGTAAACCTACGACTGGAGGGACACACTACGAGCAGTACTTC. This codes for CASSKPTTGGTHYEQYF. Combining the CDR3 with reference TRBV7-2 and TRBJ2-7 gives the whole variable domain GAGVSQSPSNKVTEKGKDVELRCDPISGHTALYWYRQSLGQGLEFLIYFQGNSAPDKSGLPSDRFSAERTGGSVSTLTIQRTQQEDSAVYLCASSKPTTGGTHYEQYFGPGTRLTVT.